The 9 T cell receptor beta chains presented below share a single source sample, sequenced in a study of cytomegalovirus exposure and HLA in healthy donors. Primers for the PCR totalled 60 Vbeta and 13 Jbeta. Generated by immunoSEQ multiplex PCR, the TCRdb table keeps only in-frame clones and is missing some. The sample includes roughly 180,000 clones, roughly 85% of them seen just once. Sequencing used PBMCs. These receptors all stem from a man over 45 in good health and CMV-seropositive.

CDR3 DNA sequence: TGTGCCAGCAGTTATACCGGGACAGGGGCAGATACGCAGTATTTT. Translating it yields CASSYTGTGADTQYF. J is TRBJ2-3 and V is TRBV6-5; 10 nucleotides agree with TRBD1. In germline, CDR1 is MNHEY, CDR2 SVGAGI. The CDR3 has 15 residues. Trimming removed 3 bases from V and 4 bases from J; junction bases left unmatched: 4.

The DNA for the CDR3 is TGTGCCAGCAGTGAATCTGCAGGTTACTATGGCTACACCTTC. Translation: CASSESAGYYGYTF. This chain connects TRBV25-1 to TRBJ1-2, with D unclear. Per the germline V gene, CDR1 is MGHDK and CDR2 is SYGVNS. The CDR3 totals 14 residues. Trimming cost V 1 base and J 3 bases, with 9 bases left between them.

The V call is TRBV6-8, the J call TRBJ2-2, with unresolved D. Trimming took off 7 bases at V and 0 bases at J, with 15 bases between the two ends. Germline loops: CDR1 MNHGY, CDR2 SAAAGT. The CDR3 loop spans 16 amino acids. The CDR3 is CASTVARLANTGELFF. Here the CDR3 DNA reads TGTGCCAGCACCGTCGCCCGCCTAGCGAACACCGGGGAGCTGTTTTTT.

In DNA form, the CDR3 reads TGCAGCGTTGAAGCCACAGGGGGCGAGCAGTACTTC. Protein sequence: CSVEATGGEQYF. This rearrangement joins TRBV29-1 to TRBJ2-7; 8 nucleotides align to TRBD1. The germline V gene has CDR1 SQVTM and CDR2 ANQGSEA. The CDR3 is 12 amino acids. V dropped 1 base and J dropped 6; count of bases not matched to a gene: 2.

The chain couples TRBV5-4 to TRBJ1-4, with 8 bases matching TRBD1. The CDR3 sequence is 15 residues long. V gave up 4 bases and J gave up 6 bases; unmatched junction bases: 8. Germline lookup yields CDR1 SGHNT and CDR2 YYREEE (reference sequence). CDR3 DNA sequence: TGTGCCAGCAGCGCCAACAGGGGGATAGATGAAAAACTGTTTTTT. It encodes CASSANRGIDEKLFF.

The chain combines TRBV6-4 with TRBJ2-1, with 8 bases that match TRBD1. Trimming removed 5 bases from V and 0 bases from J; junction bases left unmatched: 3. The V gene's germline CDR1 is MRHNA and CDR2 SNTAGT. CDR3 length: 15 residues. CDR3 loop: CASSQGALSYNEQFF. The CDR3 nucleotides read TGTGCCAGCAGTCAGGGGGCCCTCTCCTACAATGAGCAGTTCTTC.

This chain uses TRBV29-1 with TRBJ1-3; 12 bases are a match to TRBD1. The CDR3 consists of 16 residues. After removal of 5 bases from V and 3 bases from J, the junction contained 8 bases not matched to a gene. CDR1 and CDR2 from the germline V gene are SQVTM and ANQGSEA. The CDR3 spells CSVRSGTGGFGNTIYF. The CDR3 coding sequence is TGCAGCGTTAGGAGCGGGACAGGGGGCTTTGGAAACACCATATATTTT.

CDR3 in DNA: TGTGCCAGCAGTTTTTGGCAGGGATACGGTGAAGCTTTCTTT. It encodes CASSFWQGYGEAFF. This sequence joins TRBV27 and TRBJ1-1; D is possibly TRBD1 (5 bases). Trimming took 3 bases from V and 7 from J, leaving 15 bases between them. The CDR3 extends over 14 amino acids. CDR1 MNHEY and CDR2 SMNVEV come from the germline V gene (reference sequence).

This chain uses TRBV2 with TRBJ1-1, with 8 bases lining up with TRBD1. CDR1 SNHLY and CDR2 FYNNEI come from the germline V gene. The CDR3 is made up of 14 amino acids. V gave up 3 bases and J gave up 1 base; unmatched junction bases: 1. In DNA form, the CDR3 reads TGTGCCAGCAGTGATGGACAGGGGAACACTGAAGCTTTCTTT. Translating gives CASSDGQGNTEAFF.